Each of the 16 T cell receptor beta chains below was sequenced from the same sample in a study of cytomegalovirus exposure and HLA in healthy donors. This PCR relied on a set of 60 Vbeta primers and 13 Jbeta primers. Libraries were prepared by immunoSEQ multiplex PCR; TCRdb keeps only in-frame clonotypes and omits some of them. The sample shows hundreds of thousands of clones, about 90% of them seen only once. The source material was PBMCs. The origin of the receptors is a woman younger than 30 in good health and CMV-seronegative.

The genes are TRBV30 and TRBJ2-2; unclear D gene. V shed 2 bases and J shed 1 base, with 5 bases lying between them. Germline assignment: CDR1 GTSNPN and CDR2 SVGIG (reference sequence). The CDR3 length is 13 residues. The CDR3 region is CAWSRQNTGELFF. The CDR3, as DNA: TGTGCCTGGAGTCGACAGAACACCGGGGAGCTGTTTTTT.

The J gene is TRBJ1-1, the V gene TRBV21-1; TRBD1 is taken as the D call from the table, unchecked against the DNA. TRBV21-1 counts as a pseudogene. CDR3 length: 13 residues. DNA of the CDR3: TGTGCCAGCAGCAGGACAGGGCAAACTGAAGCTTTCTTT. Residues: CASSRTGQTEAFF.

The chain uses TRBV10-1 and TRBJ2-3; 8 bases align to TRBD2. CDR1 and CDR2 (germline): WNHNN, SYGVQD (reference sequence). V was clipped by 4 bases and J by 4 bases; unmatched bases: 4. This CDR3 has 14 amino acids. The CDR3 sequence is CASSVTSGSDTQYF. The CDR3 nucleotides read TGCGCCAGCAGTGTTACTAGCGGTTCAGATACGCAGTATTTT.

The chain employs TRBV6-1 and TRBJ1-5; D is possibly TRBD1 (5 bases). The V end was cut by 7 bases, the J end by 7 bases, with 14 bases between. This CDR3 comprises 13 residues. The germline V gene encodes CDR1 MNHNS and CDR2 SASEGT. In DNA form, the CDR3 reads TGTGCCAGCAATAATCAGGGACTCCAGCCCCAGCATTTT. This codes for CASNNQGLQPQHF.

The chain employs TRBV4-1 and TRBJ2-7; 9 bases match TRBD1. The CDR3 spans 16 residues. The V segment lost 3 bases and the J segment 1 base; nucleotides outside the gene matches: 7. CDR1 is MGHRA and CDR2 is YSYEKL in the germline V gene. The CDR3 is CASSQGQGKKSYEQYF. The CDR3, as DNA: TGCGCCAGCAGCCAGGGACAGGGTAAGAAGTCCTACGAGCAGTACTTC.

This clone was detected once. V and J are TRBV11-2 and TRBJ1-1; no clear D. Trimming took 1 base from V and 1 from J, leaving 4 bases between them. Germline lookup yields CDR1 SGHAT and CDR2 FQNNGV. The CDR3 sequence is 13 residues long. DNA for the CDR3: TGTGCCAGCAGCTTAGCGAGGAACACTGAAGCTTTCTTT. It encodes CASSLARNTEAFF. The entire variable domain, with the rest obtained from reference TRBV11-2 and TRBJ1-1, is as follows: EAGVAQSPRYKIIEKRQSVAFWCNPISGHATLYWYQQILGQGPKLLIQFQNNGVVDDSQLPKDRFSAERLKGVDSTLKIQPAKLEDSAVYLCASSLARNTEAFFGQGTRLTVV.

J is TRBJ2-7 and V is TRBV27, with TRBD1 matching over 9 bases. The CDR3 loop spans 15 amino acids. V was clipped by 4 bases and J by 3 bases; unmatched bases: 7. CDR1 and CDR2 (germline): MNHEY, SMNVEV (reference sequence). CDR3 sequence reads: CASSSGQGVIYEQYF. The CDR3 region has the DNA TGTGCCAGCAGTTCGGGACAGGGTGTCATCTACGAGCAGTACTTC.

The J gene is TRBJ2-2, the V gene TRBV18; 7 nucleotides line up with TRBD2. Losses at the gene ends were 2 bases for V and 2 bases for J; bases not matched to a gene: 2. This CDR3 comprises 15 residues. Looked up from germline, CDR1 is KGHSH and CDR2 is LQKENI. The CDR3 loop is CASSPGRANTGELFF. The CDR3 nucleotides are TGTGCCAGCTCACCAGGGAGGGCCAACACCGGGGAGCTGTTTTTT.

The rearrangement uses TRBV7-9 and TRBJ2-3; 9 bases match TRBD2. V lost 1 base and J lost 2; bases outside the gene matches: 4. The V gene's germline CDR1 is SEHNR and CDR2 FQNEAQ (reference sequence). The CDR3 is 16 residues long. DNA for the CDR3: TGTGCCAGCAGCTTAGGACTAGCGGTATTCACAGATACGCAGTATTTT. It encodes CASSLGLAVFTDTQYF. The whole variable domain, filled in from reference TRBV7-9 and TRBJ2-3, reads DTGVSQNPRHKITKRGQNVTFRCDPISEHNRLYWYRQTLGQGPEFLTYFQNEAQLEKSRLLSDRFSAERPKGSFSTLEIQRTEQGDSAMYLCASSLGLAVFTDTQYFGPGTRLTVL.

The chain employs TRBV13 and TRBJ2-1; 8 nucleotides align to TRBD2. The length of the CDR3 is 15 residues. Per germline, CDR1 PRHDT and CDR2 FYEKMQ (reference sequence). The V gene end was trimmed by 5 bases and the J gene end by 4 bases; junction bases not matched to a gene: 7. CDR3 DNA: TGTGCCAGCAGCGATAGCGGGGAGATATACAATGAGCAGTTCTTC. It translates to CASSDSGEIYNEQFF.

DNA for the CDR3: TGTGCCAGCAGCTTAGACAGGGCCAATCAGCCCCAGCATTTT. This codes for CASSLDRANQPQHF. This chain uses TRBV5-5 with TRBJ1-5, with 7 bases that match TRBD1. The CDR3 sequence is 14 residues long. Germline V gene data show CDR1 as SGHKS and CDR2 as YYEKEE (reference sequence). With V trimmed by 2 bases and J by 3 bases, 2 bases remained unmatched.

This clone occurred a few times. This chain links TRBV30 with TRBJ1-5; a weak D match, TRBD1 (5 bases). The CDR3 has 13 amino acids. The germline CDR1 and CDR2 sequences are GTSNPN and SVGIG (reference sequence). Trimming removed 0 bases from V and 9 bases from J, with 12 bases in between. Written as DNA, the CDR3 is TGTGCCTGGAGTGTGGAGGGGAAAGTGCCCCAGCATTTT. It encodes CAWSVEGKVPQHF.

The chain joins TRBV30 to TRBJ2-3; tentatively, D is TRBD1 (5 bases). Trimming removed 2 bases from V and 0 bases from J, with 12 bases in between. Germline loops: CDR1 GTSNPN, CDR2 SVGIG (reference sequence). CDR3 length equals 15 residues. CDR3 sequence (DNA): TGTGCCTGGAGTTTTGGGGCTTCGAGCACAGATACGCAGTATTTT. It encodes CAWSFGASSTDTQYF. Using reference TRBV30 and TRBJ2-3 for the parts outside the CDR3, the full variable domain is SQTIHQWPATLVQPVGSPLSLECTVEGTSNPNLYWYRQAAGRGLQLLFYSVGIGQISSEVPQNLSASRPQDRQFILSSKKLLLSDSGFYLCAWSFGASSTDTQYFGPGTRLTVL.

This rearrangement joins TRBV4-1 to TRBJ2-7, with 7 bases aligning to TRBD2. The V and J ends lost 2 bases and 2 bases, in that order; junction bases with no gene match: 6. There are 15 residues in the CDR3. Germline V gene sequence: CDR1 MGHRA, CDR2 YSYEKL. The CDR3 DNA follows: TGCGCCAGCAGCCAACGGGGAGGGAGCCCCTACGAGCAGTACTTC. Translated, it gives CASSQRGGSPYEQYF.

Here the CDR3 reads CAWGGGGLQSQPQHF. The CDR3 DNA is TGTGCCTGGGGAGGGGGGGGGCTCCAGAGTCAGCCCCAGCATTTT. This chain joins TRBV30 and TRBJ1-5; D may be TRBD1 (6 bases). V was trimmed by 5 bases and J by 6 bases, leaving 20 bases between them. CDR1 GTSNPN and CDR2 SVGIG come from the germline V gene (reference sequence). The length of the CDR3 is 15 residues.

The chain joins TRBV2 to TRBJ2-3; TRBD2 is a possible D gene (6 bases). The CDR3 is made up of 12 amino acids. Trimming shortened V by 6 bases and J by 11 bases, and 15 bases separated the two germline ends. Germline-derived CDR1 and CDR2 are SNHLY and FYNNEI. DNA of the CDR3: TGTGCCAGCAGGGGAGGAACACTTGGGCAGTATTTT. Translating it yields CASRGGTLGQYF.